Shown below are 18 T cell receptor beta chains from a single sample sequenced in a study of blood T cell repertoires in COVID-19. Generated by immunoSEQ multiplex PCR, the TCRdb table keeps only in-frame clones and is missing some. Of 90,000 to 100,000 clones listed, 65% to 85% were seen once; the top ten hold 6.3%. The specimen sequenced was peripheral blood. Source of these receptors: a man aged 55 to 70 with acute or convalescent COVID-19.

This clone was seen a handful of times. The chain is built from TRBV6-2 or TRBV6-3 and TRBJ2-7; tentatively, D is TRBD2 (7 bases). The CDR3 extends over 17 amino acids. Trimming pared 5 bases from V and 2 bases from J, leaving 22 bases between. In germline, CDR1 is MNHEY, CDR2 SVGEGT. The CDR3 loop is CASSGLGAGAATYEQYF. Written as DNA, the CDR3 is TGTGCCAGCAGTGGCCTTGGGGCGGGGGCCGCAACCTACGAGCAGTACTTC.

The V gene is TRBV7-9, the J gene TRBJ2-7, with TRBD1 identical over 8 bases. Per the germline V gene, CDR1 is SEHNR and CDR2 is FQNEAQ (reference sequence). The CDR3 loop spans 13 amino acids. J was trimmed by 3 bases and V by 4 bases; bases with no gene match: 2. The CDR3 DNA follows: TGTGCCAGCAGCTCACAGGGGGGCTACGAGCAGTACTTC. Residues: CASSSQGGYEQYF.

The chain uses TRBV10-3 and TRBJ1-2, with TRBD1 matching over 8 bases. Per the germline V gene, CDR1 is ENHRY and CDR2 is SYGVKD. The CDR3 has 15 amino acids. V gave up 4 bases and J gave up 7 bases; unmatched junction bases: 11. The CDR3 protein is CAISAGTGGSSGYTF. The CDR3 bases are TGTGCCATCAGTGCGGGGACAGGAGGGTCCTCTGGCTACACCTTC.

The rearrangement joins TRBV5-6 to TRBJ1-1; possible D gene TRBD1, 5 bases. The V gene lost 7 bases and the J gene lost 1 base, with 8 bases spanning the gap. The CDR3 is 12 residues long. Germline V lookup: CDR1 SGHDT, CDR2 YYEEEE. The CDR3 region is CASGHKNTEAFF. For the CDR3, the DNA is TGTGCCAGCGGACACAAGAACACTGAAGCTTTCTTT.

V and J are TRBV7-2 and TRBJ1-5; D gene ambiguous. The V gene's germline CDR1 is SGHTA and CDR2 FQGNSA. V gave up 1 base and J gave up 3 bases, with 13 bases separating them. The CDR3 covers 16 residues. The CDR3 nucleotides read TGTGCCAGCAGCTTAGAGTTAGGACTGACCAATCAGCCCCAGCATTTT. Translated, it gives CASSLELGLTNQPQHF. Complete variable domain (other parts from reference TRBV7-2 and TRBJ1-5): GAGVSQSPSNKVTEKGKDVELRCDPISGHTALYWYRQSLGQGLEFLIYFQGNSAPDKSGLPSDRFSAERTGGSVSTLTIQRTQQEDSAVYLCASSLELGLTNQPQHFGDGTRLSIL.

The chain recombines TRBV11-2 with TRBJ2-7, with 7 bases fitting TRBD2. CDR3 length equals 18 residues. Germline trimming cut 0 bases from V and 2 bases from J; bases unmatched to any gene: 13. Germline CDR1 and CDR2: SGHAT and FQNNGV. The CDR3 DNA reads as TGTGCCAGCAGCTTAGATCAATTGGGCGGGGGACGCACCTACGAGCAGTACTTC. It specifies CASSLDQLGGGRTYEQYF.

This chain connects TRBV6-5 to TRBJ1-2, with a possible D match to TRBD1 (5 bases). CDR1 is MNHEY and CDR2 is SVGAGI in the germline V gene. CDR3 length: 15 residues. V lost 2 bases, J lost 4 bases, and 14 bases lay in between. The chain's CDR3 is CASSYDGREVYGYTF. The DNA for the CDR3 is TGTGCCAGCAGTTACGACGGCAGGGAAGTCTATGGCTACACCTTC.

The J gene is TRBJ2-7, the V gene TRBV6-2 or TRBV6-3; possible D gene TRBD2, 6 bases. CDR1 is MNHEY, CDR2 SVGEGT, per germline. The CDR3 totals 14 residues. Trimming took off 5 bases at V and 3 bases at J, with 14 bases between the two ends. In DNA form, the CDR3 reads TGTGCCAGCAGTGAGGGACTCCAAAACTACGAGCAGTACTTC. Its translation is CASSEGLQNYEQYF.

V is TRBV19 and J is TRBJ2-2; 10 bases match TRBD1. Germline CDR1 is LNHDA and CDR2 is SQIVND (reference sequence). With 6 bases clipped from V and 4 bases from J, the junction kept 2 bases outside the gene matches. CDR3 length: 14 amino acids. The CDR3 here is CASRDRGRTGELFF. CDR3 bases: TGTGCCAGTAGAGACAGGGGGCGCACCGGGGAGCTGTTTTTT.

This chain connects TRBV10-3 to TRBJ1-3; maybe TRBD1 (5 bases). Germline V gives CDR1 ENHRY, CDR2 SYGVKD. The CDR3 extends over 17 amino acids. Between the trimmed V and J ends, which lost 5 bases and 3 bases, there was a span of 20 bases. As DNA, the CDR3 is TGTGCCATCAGTCCTACCTCTCGACCAGGGATTGGAAACACCATATATTTT. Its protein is CAISPTSRPGIGNTIYF.

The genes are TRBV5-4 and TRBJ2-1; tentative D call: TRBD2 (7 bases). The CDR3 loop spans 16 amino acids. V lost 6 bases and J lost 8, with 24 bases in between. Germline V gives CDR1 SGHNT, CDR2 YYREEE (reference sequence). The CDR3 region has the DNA TGTGCCAGCACGGAGAGGGGGGGGCCCCCCTCTGATGAGCAGTTCTTC. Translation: CASTERGGPPSDEQFF.

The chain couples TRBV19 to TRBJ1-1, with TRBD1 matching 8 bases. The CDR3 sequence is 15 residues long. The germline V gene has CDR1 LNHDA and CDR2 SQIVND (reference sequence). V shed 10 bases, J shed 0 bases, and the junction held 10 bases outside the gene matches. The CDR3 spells CATLDRGLLNTEAFF. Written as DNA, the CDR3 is TGTGCCACCCTCGACAGGGGCCTATTGAACACTGAAGCTTTCTTT.

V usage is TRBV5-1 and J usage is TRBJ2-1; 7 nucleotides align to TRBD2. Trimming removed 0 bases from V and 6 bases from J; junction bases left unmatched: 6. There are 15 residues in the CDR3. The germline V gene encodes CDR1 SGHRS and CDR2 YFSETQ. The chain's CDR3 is CASSLAVGTINEQFF. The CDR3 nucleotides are TGCGCCAGCAGCTTGGCCGTAGGGACTATCAATGAGCAGTTCTTC.

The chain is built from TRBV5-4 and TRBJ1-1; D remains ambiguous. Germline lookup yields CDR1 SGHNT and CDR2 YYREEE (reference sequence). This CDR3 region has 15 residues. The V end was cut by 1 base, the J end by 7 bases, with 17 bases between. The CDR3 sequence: CASSLWEGIVGEAFF. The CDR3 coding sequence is TGTGCCAGCAGCTTGTGGGAGGGTATCGTAGGTGAAGCTTTCTTT.

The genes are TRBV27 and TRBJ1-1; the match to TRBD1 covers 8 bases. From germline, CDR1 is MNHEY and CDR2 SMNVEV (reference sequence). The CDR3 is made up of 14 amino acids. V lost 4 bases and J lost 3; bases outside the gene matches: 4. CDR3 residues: CASSWTGRDTEAFF. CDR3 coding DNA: TGTGCCAGCAGTTGGACAGGGCGGGACACTGAAGCTTTCTTT.

The CDR3 sequence: CASSLEGGSAYEQYF. CDR3 DNA sequence: TGCGCCAGCAGCCTAGAGGGCGGGTCGGCCTACGAGCAGTACTTC. The V and J genes are TRBV5-1 and TRBJ2-7; weak D call: TRBD2 (5 bases). The CDR3 has 15 residues. V was cut by 4 bases and J by 2 bases, with 16 bases left in between. Germline-derived CDR1 and CDR2 are SGHRS and YFSETQ.

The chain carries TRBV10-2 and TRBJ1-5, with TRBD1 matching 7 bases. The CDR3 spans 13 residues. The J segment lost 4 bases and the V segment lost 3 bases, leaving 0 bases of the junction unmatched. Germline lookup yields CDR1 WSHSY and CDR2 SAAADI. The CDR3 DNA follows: TGCGCCAGCAGTGAACAGGGGAATCAGCCCCAGCATTTT. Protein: CASSEQGNQPQHF.

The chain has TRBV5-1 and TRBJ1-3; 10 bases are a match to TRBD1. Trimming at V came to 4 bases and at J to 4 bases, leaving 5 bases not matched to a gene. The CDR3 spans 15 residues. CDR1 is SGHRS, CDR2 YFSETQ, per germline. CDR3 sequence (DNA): TGCGCCAGCAGCGGAGGGACAGGGGTCGGAAACACCATATATTTT. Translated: CASSGGTGVGNTIYF.